This T cell receptor (beta chain) derives from a study of blood T cell repertoires in COVID-19. Study summary: The study drew acute and convalescent COVID-19 samples from the United States, Italy and Spain.

The CDR3 loop spans 15 amino acids. Germline values: CDR1 SGHKS, CDR2 YYEKEE (reference sequence). V trimming: 0 bases; J trimming: 3 bases; junction bases outside the gene matches: 6. Recovered status in Cohort 3 required two negative PCRs, clearance, or symptom resolution. Authors' processing steps: Reference gene primers were amplified, and this amplification served to estimate nucleated cell counts. Produced via immunoSEQ multiplex PCR; TCRdb's table is partial and in-frame only. For V, J and clone size, that table is used; D and trimming come from the DNA. This table has approximately 150,000 clones, about 85% appearing once.

Sequenced material: PBMCs or T cells enriched from blood (not recorded which). The receptor was isolated from a woman in her 50s who had recovered from COVID-19. The chain recombines TRBV5-5 with TRBJ2-7, with 7 nucleotides matching TRBD2. The CDR3, as DNA: TGTGCCAGCAGCTTGGAGGGACTATCACGCTACGAGCAGTACTTC. Protein sequence: CASSLEGLSRYEQYF.